This T cell receptor (beta chain) is from a study of technical replicates of blood from a handful of donors. Assay used: immunoSEQ multiplex PCR; TCRdb lists only in-frame clones, some missing. The sample shows about 97,000 clones, approximately 96% of them seen only once. The CDR3 is 15 amino acids. The germline gives CDR1 MNHEY, CDR2 SMNVEV (reference sequence). The ends were cut back, 5 bases at V and 6 bases at J, with 20 bases in the middle. This chain connects TRBV27 to TRBJ2-7, with D possibly being TRBD2 (6 bases). Input material: T cells isolated from PBMCs. The TCR originated in a human donor in good health. The CDR3: CASSPWDLPISEQYF. For the CDR3, the DNA is TGTGCCAGCAGTCCCTGGGACTTACCAATCTCCGAGCAGTACTTC.